This T cell receptor (beta chain) stems from a study of T cell repertoires in cytomegalovirus infection. CDR3 length: 17 amino acids. Germline V gene sequence: CDR1 SGHRS, CDR2 YFSETQ. Unmatched junction bases numbered 8, after V lost 0 bases and J lost 4 bases. TCRdb re-derived calls from the reads in MiXCR, one entry per CDR3 protein. This table has more than 400,000 distinct CDR3 sequences, around 27% appearing once. The receptor was isolated from a human donor in good health (CMV status not recorded). Some clones in this sample may be carry-over from other donors' samples. The sequenced material came from PBMCs. This rearrangement joins TRBV5-1 to TRBJ2-3, with TRBD2 matching 10 bases. The CDR3 reads CASSLGTSGRVPDTQYF. CDR3 bases: TGCGCCAGCAGCTTGGGGACTAGCGGTAGGGTACCAGATACGCAGTATTTT.